This TCR beta chain derives from a study of blood T cell repertoires in COVID-19 (TCRdb year 2020). The study in broad terms: Samples covering the acute and convalescent phases of COVID-19 were provided by collaborators in the United States, Italy and Spain. Subjects who had been exposed to COVID-19, were actively infected with it, or had recovered from it provided the deeply sampled blood TCRbeta repertoires that made up the dataset. The repertoires were made available in a free public database intended to serve as a resource for research on the immune response to SARS-CoV-2. Nearly every sample came with metadata listing a de-identified subject ID, COVID-19 status, age in years and sex. HLA class I and class II types, where available, came from metadata supplied by the sample provider rather than from assay-based typing. The material from the prospective study consisted of cDNA or gDNA derived from T cells, B-cell-depleted T cells, or PBMCs. Samples came from the ongoing ImmuneRACE study (first 160 participants) plus 1,254 subjects from 6 global collaborators.

Points the paper makes about the study in general: How much clinical and demographic metadata was included differed by source and by participant, and the metadata was provided uncurated.

Taken from the germline V gene, the CDR1 and CDR2 loops are MDHEN and SYDVKM. V loses 6 bases of germline sequence and J loses 0 bases, and the interval between the two ends is 20 bases. The cysteine opens and the phenylalanine closes a CDR3 of 18 amino acids. Only CDR3 DNA is held: 54 bases, read in frame from base 1. This clone has more than one count but fewer than ten. The antigen it recognizes is unknown. Base qualities are not recorded, but no much larger clone differs from it by a single base. Each collaborating institution followed its own protocols to collect whole blood in K2EDTA tubes. For TCRbeta analysis, collaborators shipped samples in one of three forms: frozen whole blood, isolated PBMCs, or DNA extracted from either of those sample types. TCRbeta CDR3 regions were amplified from genomic DNA by means of the immunoSEQ Assay, a bias-controlled multiplex PCR. In the original analysis: Nucleated cell counts per sample were estimated from amplification of reference gene primers within the assay. Sequence reads were collapsed and filtered to measure the absolute abundance of every unique TCRbeta CDR3 rearrangement. For each sample, productive Simpson clonality was calculated as the square root of Simpson's diversity index over productive rearrangements. Held by TCRdb, this immuneACCESS table contains in-frame sequences only and omits some clones. Under half of the omission traces to an unresolved V gene where checked; the cause of the rest is unknown. V and J calls and clone size are as listed in that table; D and trimming were resolved from the DNA. This sample comprises roughly 250,000 clones, 70% to 85% of them detected only once. The top ten clones comprise 4.5% to 6% of the sample.

The sample taken for sequencing was peripheral blood. This clonotype originated in a woman of 80 years or more with active or convalescent COVID-19. Rearrangement joined TRBV28 to TRBJ2-2; tentative D gene TRBD2, with 6 bases matching. The CDR3: CASSRTSNLFANTGELFF. In nucleotide form, the sequence is TGTGCCAGCAGCCGCACTAGCAACTTGTTCGCGAACACCGGGGAGCTGTTTTTT. Extended through the reference TRBV28 and TRBJ2-2 proteins, this CDR3 yields the full variable domain: DVKVTQSSRYLVKRTGEKVFLECVQDMDHENMFWYRQDPGLGLRLIYFSYDVKMKEKGDIPEGYSVSREKKERFSLILESASTNQTSMYLCASSRTSNLFANTGELFFGEGSRLTVL.